Listed here are 31 T cell receptor beta chains from one sample, sequenced in a study of shared T cell receptors in the human thymus. The protocol was immunoSEQ multiplex PCR, while the TCRdb copy is restricted to in-frame clones and leaves out a portion. Among 600,000 or so clones listed, around 87% were seen once. The data were also submitted as part of a second study, on human thymus T cells.

Sequencing input: thymocytes. These receptors all come from a boy under three years old with a congenital heart defect.

In this sample, this clone turned up a few times. The CDR3 sequence: CASSQRTDSQETQYF. CDR3 nucleotide sequence: TGCGCCAGCAGCCAGCGGACCGACAGCCAAGAGACCCAGTACTTC. The chain recombines TRBV4-3 with TRBJ2-5, with a possible D match to TRBD1 (5 bases). Between the trimmed V and J ends, which lost 3 bases and 1 base, there was a span of 12 bases. Germline loops: CDR1 LGHNA, CDR2 YSLEER. The CDR3 has 15 amino acids.

V is TRBV7-2 and J is TRBJ2-1; D may be TRBD2 (5 bases). CDR1 and CDR2 from the germline V gene are SGHTA and FQGNSA. Trimming took off 5 bases at V and 4 bases at J, with 15 bases between the two ends. This CDR3 has 15 residues. Written as DNA, the CDR3 is TGTGCCAGCAGCCATCCCGGTAGGGAGTACAATGAGCAGTTCTTC. Its translation: CASSHPGREYNEQFF.

This clone showed up just once. This CDR3 reads CASSLVRSGRPYSYEQYF. The CDR3, as DNA: TGTGCCAGCAGCTTAGTGCGGAGCGGGAGGCCGTATTCCTACGAGCAGTACTTC. This sequence joins TRBV7-4 and TRBJ2-7; TRBD2 agrees at 9 bases. The CDR3 is 18 residues long. V dropped 1 base and J dropped 1; count of bases not matched to a gene: 11. The germline V gene encodes CDR1 SGHVT and CDR2 SQSDAQ.

This chain uses TRBV28 with TRBJ2-7; 8 nucleotides match TRBD2. CDR3 length: 16 residues. V gave up 5 bases and J gave up 1 base; unmatched junction bases: 10. CDR1 and CDR2 (germline): MDHEN, SYDVKM. CDR3 protein: CASSPRLAGGSYEQYF. The CDR3 DNA reads TGTGCCAGCAGTCCCCGGCTAGCGGGTGGATCCTACGAGCAGTACTTC.

J is TRBJ1-1 and V is TRBV28, with TRBD1 identical over 11 bases. This CDR3 contains 15 residues. The V gene's germline CDR1 is MDHEN and CDR2 SYDVKM. V lost 5 bases and J lost 4; bases outside the gene matches: 6. The CDR3 reads CASSVRGTGGTEAFF. The CDR3 DNA sequence: TGTGCCAGCAGTGTCCGCGGGACAGGGGGCACTGAAGCTTTCTTT.

The chain has TRBV14 and TRBJ1-2; D unresolved. Looked up from germline, CDR1 is SGHDN and CDR2 is FVKESK. This CDR3 is built from 14 residues. The V end was cut by 0 bases, the J end by 4 bases, with 9 bases between. The CDR3 nucleotides read TGTGCCAGCAGCCAAGATGAGGGTGGCTATGGCTACACCTTC. Translating gives CASSQDEGGYGYTF.

The gene calls are TRBV5-1 and TRBJ2-1; no firm D call. The CDR3 covers 17 residues. V lost 0 bases and J lost 3, with 16 bases in between. The germline V gene encodes CDR1 SGHRS and CDR2 YFSETQ. CDR3 protein: CASSLAIPAAVYNEQFF. CDR3 bases: TGCGCCAGCAGCTTGGCGATTCCAGCTGCGGTCTACAATGAGCAGTTCTTC.

The gene calls are TRBV28 and TRBJ1-2, with a weak D call TRBD1 (6 bases). The V end lost 7 bases, the J end lost 7 bases, and 22 bases lay between the germline ends. The CDR3 consists of 15 residues. The V gene's germline CDR1 is MDHEN and CDR2 SYDVKM. CDR3 nucleotide sequence: TGTGCCAGCACCGCCCGGGAGGACAGAGGGGCTGGCTACACCTTC. It specifies CASTAREDRGAGYTF.

The chain joins TRBV5-1 to TRBJ1-4; D is unclear. Trimming shortened V by 1 base and J by 5 bases, and 12 bases separated the two germline ends. The CDR3 contains 15 residues. Germline V gene lookup returns CDR1 SGHRS and CDR2 YFSETQ. The CDR3 reads CASSLKGAGNEKLFF. CDR3 DNA: TGCGCCAGCAGCTTGAAAGGAGCCGGGAATGAAAAACTGTTTTTT.

The chain joins TRBV12-5 to TRBJ1-4, with 12 bases identical to TRBD1. CDR1 LGHNT and CDR2 FRNRAP come from the germline V gene. J lost 7 bases, V lost 6 bases, and 12 bases had no gene match. The CDR3 has 17 residues. CDR3 sequence (DNA): TGTGCTAGTGGACCCGGGACAGGGGGCCGTTCGGGTGAAAAACTGTTTTTT. Residues: CASGPGTGGRSGEKLFF.

This sequence joins TRBV28 and TRBJ2-4, with D perhaps TRBD1 (5 bases). The CDR3 sequence is 14 residues long. From germline, CDR1 is MDHEN and CDR2 SYDVKM. The V end lost 2 bases, the J end lost 0 bases, and 5 bases lay between the germline ends. The CDR3 DNA follows: TGTGCCAGCAGTTTAAGGGGAGCCAAAAACATTCAGTACTTC. Translated, it gives CASSLRGAKNIQYF.

In its sample, this clone was seen once. This chain links TRBV12-5 with TRBJ2-5, with TRBD2 matching 7 bases. V dropped 10 bases and J dropped 4; count of bases not matched to a gene: 6. Looked up from germline, CDR1 is LGHNT and CDR2 is FRNRAP. This CDR3 spans 12 amino acids. The DNA for the CDR3 is TGTGCTACGGGGGGTTGTAGAGAGACCCAGTACTTC. It translates to CATGGCRETQYF.

The chain couples TRBV11-2 to TRBJ2-2; 9 bases are shared with TRBD1. The V segment lost 1 base and the J segment 6 bases; nucleotides outside the gene matches: 9. Germline V gene data show CDR1 as SGHAT and CDR2 as FQNNGV. CDR3 size: 17 residues. Here the CDR3 reads CASSLVSGQGSAGELFF. In DNA, the CDR3 is TGTGCCAGCAGCTTAGTTTCTGGACAGGGGTCGGCCGGGGAGCTGTTTTTT.

The rearrangement uses TRBV5-6 and TRBJ2-7; no reliable D call. Trimming removed 4 bases at V and 0 bases at J, with 14 bases between. This CDR3 spans 15 amino acids. In germline, CDR1 is SGHDT, CDR2 YYEEEE. This CDR3 reads CASSDDLKISYEQYF. The CDR3 nucleotides read TGTGCCAGCAGCGACGACTTGAAGATCTCCTACGAGCAGTACTTC.

The CDR3 region is CSVWDRGNTEAFF. CDR3 nucleotide sequence: TGCAGCGTGTGGGACAGGGGAAACACTGAAGCTTTCTTT. J is TRBJ1-1 and V is TRBV29-1; TRBD1 matches at 10 bases. The CDR3 runs 13 residues. J gave up 2 bases and V 6 bases, and 3 bases lay outside the gene matches. Per the germline V gene, CDR1 is SQVTM and CDR2 is ANQGSEA.

CDR3 protein: CASSQGEGTPYNEQFF. The DNA of the CDR3 is TGTGCCAGCAGCCAGGGGGAGGGCACCCCCTACAATGAGCAGTTCTTC. The rearrangement joins TRBV4-2 to TRBJ2-1; 7 bases align to TRBD2. J lost 2 bases, V lost 3 bases, and 7 bases had no gene match. Germline V gene sequence: CDR1 LGHNA, CDR2 YNFKEQ. The CDR3 spans 16 residues.

The chain uses TRBV28 and TRBJ2-1; D not resolved. Between the trimmed V and J ends, which lost 5 bases and 9 bases, there was a span of 14 bases. Per the germline V gene, CDR1 is MDHEN and CDR2 is SYDVKM. This CDR3 has 13 amino acids. The CDR3 DNA reads TGTGCCAGCAGTAAAAGGCTACCGGGTGAGCAGTTCTTC. Translating gives CASSKRLPGEQFF.

The J gene is TRBJ2-7, the V gene TRBV4-3; 7 positions match TRBD2. CDR3 length: 17 amino acids. The V gene end was trimmed by 3 bases and the J gene end by 1 base; junction bases not matched to a gene: 12. Germline CDR1 LGHNA, CDR2 YSLEER. CDR3 loop: CASSHNNGAGESYEQYF. The CDR3, as DNA: TGCGCCAGCAGCCACAACAATGGGGCGGGAGAATCCTACGAGCAGTACTTC.

The chain has TRBV5-6 and TRBJ1-5; maybe TRBD1 (5 bases). Trimming stripped 1 base from V and 8 bases from J, with 16 bases between. The length of the CDR3 is 15 residues. From germline, CDR1 is SGHDT and CDR2 YYEEEE. Here the CDR3 reads CASSLSRAPDKPQHF. In nucleotides, the CDR3 is TGTGCCAGCAGCTTGAGCAGGGCCCCGGACAAGCCCCAGCATTTT.

The DNA for the CDR3 is TGTGCCAGCAGTTCTCGGGGGGATAGCGGGAGACGCTACAATGAGCAGTTCTTC. Its protein is CASSSRGDSGRRYNEQFF. The chain combines TRBV5-6 with TRBJ2-1, with 9 bases aligning to TRBD2. The CDR3 length is 18 residues. Germline loops: CDR1 SGHDT, CDR2 YYEEEE. With V trimmed by 5 bases and J by 3 bases, 15 bases remained unmatched. The variable domain in full, with the rest retrieved from reference TRBV5-6 and TRBJ2-1, is DAGVTQSPTHLIKTRGQQVTLRCSPKSGHDTVSWYQQALGQGPQFIFQYYEEEERQRGNFPDRFSGHQFPNYSSELNVNALLLGDSALYLCASSSRGDSGRRYNEQFFGPGTRLTVL.

This clone has just one count. The chain is built from TRBV5-6 and TRBJ2-1, with D unresolved. The CDR3 is made up of 12 amino acids. V dropped 4 bases and J dropped 12 bases, with 14 bases sitting between them. CDR1 and CDR2 (germline): SGHDT, YYEEEE. CDR3 amino acids: CASSPRQARQFF. CDR3 nucleotide sequence: TGTGCCAGCAGCCCCCGGCAGGCGAGGCAGTTCTTC.

The chain carries TRBV7-8 and TRBJ2-1; TRBD2 agrees at 11 bases. Germline-derived CDR1 and CDR2 are SGHVS and FQNEAQ. CDR3 size: 22 residues. V was clipped by 5 bases and J by 0 bases; unmatched bases: 21. CDR3 in amino acids: CASSPQGPTSGNLTASYNEQFF. The CDR3 nucleotides are TGTGCCAGCAGCCCACAGGGCCCGACTAGCGGGAACCTCACCGCCTCCTACAATGAGCAGTTCTTC.

The chain recombines TRBV30 with TRBJ2-2; tentatively, D is TRBD1 (5 bases). The CDR3 runs to 15 residues. Trimming stripped 3 bases from V and 0 bases from J, with 11 bases between. The V gene's germline CDR1 is GTSNPN and CDR2 SVGIG (reference sequence). CDR3 protein: CAWRGPIANTGELFF. DNA of the CDR3: TGTGCCTGGAGGGGGCCAATAGCGAACACCGGGGAGCTGTTTTTT.

This chain links TRBV9 with TRBJ2-7, with 13 bases matching TRBD2. The V gene end was trimmed by 0 bases and the J gene end by 0 bases; junction bases not matched to a gene: 9. Germline CDR1 SGDLS, CDR2 YYNGEE. The CDR3 contains 19 residues. The CDR3 spells CASSVGVPGLAGSSYEQYF. The DNA of the CDR3 is TGTGCCAGCAGCGTAGGGGTGCCGGGACTAGCGGGGAGCTCCTACGAGCAGTACTTC.

With respect to this clone: The sample carries other DNA sequences with the same CDR3. The rearrangement links TRBV6-5 to TRBJ1-1, with 7 nucleotides matching TRBD1. CDR1 MNHEY and CDR2 SVGAGI come from the germline V gene. The CDR3 is 16 amino acids. J was trimmed by 2 bases and V by 0 bases; bases with no gene match: 6. CDR3 amino acids: CASSYSRQGNNTEAFF. The CDR3 DNA sequence: TGTGCCAGCAGTTACTCCAGACAGGGTAATAACACTGAAGCTTTCTTT.

The V gene is TRBV19, the J gene TRBJ1-5; no definite D call. V lost 3 bases and J lost 5, with 17 bases in between. CDR1 and CDR2 (germline): LNHDA, SQIVND (reference sequence). This CDR3 region has 16 residues. The CDR3 DNA reads TGTGCCAGTAGTATCCGGAAGAGGGTGGCGTATCAGCCCCAGCATTTT. Translating it yields CASSIRKRVAYQPQHF.

The chain recombines TRBV7-2 with TRBJ2-5; D may be TRBD2 (6 bases). CDR3 length equals 14 residues. Trimming pared 8 bases from V and 5 bases from J, leaving 18 bases between. In germline, CDR1 is SGHTA, CDR2 FQGNSA. The CDR3 loop is CASGQHPGGETQYF. CDR3 in DNA: TGTGCCAGCGGCCAACATCCTGGGGGGGAGACCCAGTACTTC.

This sequence joins TRBV5-1 and TRBJ1-2; TRBD1 agrees at 7 bases. The CDR3 contains 15 residues. With 5 bases clipped from V and 0 bases from J, the junction kept 7 bases outside the gene matches. CDR1 and CDR2 (germline): SGHRS, YFSETQ. This chain's CDR3 is CASRLGQETNYGYTF. The CDR3, as DNA: TGCGCCAGCAGGTTAGGACAGGAGACTAACTATGGCTACACCTTC.

Notes on this clone: Other DNA variants within this sample encode the same CDR3. The chain joins TRBV28 to TRBJ2-1, with D perhaps TRBD1 (5 bases). The CDR3 contains 12 residues. V lost 4 bases to trimming and J lost 6 bases, with 7 bases between them. Germline V gene sequence: CDR1 MDHEN, CDR2 SYDVKM. Here the CDR3 reads CASSSQGNEQFF. CDR3 bases: TGTGCCAGCAGTTCGCAGGGCAATGAGCAGTTCTTC.

The chain carries TRBV6-5 and TRBJ2-7; possibly TRBD2 for D (5 bases). Germline V gene sequence: CDR1 MNHEY, CDR2 SVGAGI. V was trimmed by 6 bases and J by 0 bases, leaving 15 bases between them. The CDR3 has 15 residues. This CDR3 reads CASRSRYTSSYEQYF. Here the CDR3 DNA reads TGTGCCAGCAGGTCGAGATACACTAGCTCCTACGAGCAGTACTTC.

The table lists this clone with a few counts. The V gene is TRBV19, the J gene TRBJ1-3; D uncertain. CDR1 LNHDA and CDR2 SQIVND come from the germline V gene (reference sequence). CDR3 size: 15 residues. The ends were cut back, 3 bases at V and 0 bases at J, with 9 bases in the middle. In nucleotides, the CDR3 is TGTGCCAGTAGTATGTTGCGGGTCTCTGGAAACACCATATATTTT. It yields the protein CASSMLRVSGNTIYF.